The 26 T cell receptor beta chains below were found in one sample sequenced in a study of blood T cells in healthy people across ages (dated by TCRdb to about 2015). The library came from 5' RACE. Sequencing instrument: Illumina HiSeq 2500. The second PCR ran for roughly 7 to 12 cycles and used a J-beta primer mix along with a sample-barcoded 5' primer. The public reads were quality trimmed at Q25 with fastp and then assembled into clones with MiXCR by TCRdb, keeping productive beta chains. Rows merge per CDR3 protein into single entries with the most common DNA and genes. The sample table contains some 700,000 distinct CDR3 sequences; only one count was recorded for roughly 44% of them. The ten largest make up 20% of the sample. The sequenced sample was blood. The receptors were sampled from a woman in her fifties or sixties in good health.

Comments on this clonotype: A clone one base away is much larger, so this may be a read error. V usage is TRBV12-3 or TRBV12-4 and J usage is TRBJ1-2; D not resolved. The CDR3 consists of 12 residues. Trimming took off 1 base at V and 8 bases at J, with 8 bases between the two ends. The CDR3 region has the DNA TGTGCCAGCAGTTTAGTCCTAGCGGGCTACACCTTC. Translation: CASSLVLAGYTF.

Here the CDR3 reads CASSPGQGANNEQYF. CDR3 bases: TGTGCCAGCAGCCCGGGACAGGGGGCAAACAATGAGCAGTACTTC. The V gene is TRBV4-2, the J gene TRBJ2-7, with 12 bases identical to TRBD1. Germline-derived CDR1 and CDR2 are LGHNA and YNFKEQ. This CDR3 has 15 amino acids. Trimming took 4 bases from V and 7 from J; bases not matched to a gene: 8.

The chain couples TRBV21-1 to TRBJ2-5; the table's D gene call, TRBD1, was not cross checked with the DNA. TRBV21-1 is a known pseudogene. The CDR3 is 14 amino acids. CDR3 amino acids: CASTPWGRQETQYF. CDR3 in DNA: TGTGCCAGCACCCCCTGGGGACGGCAAGAGACCCAGTACTTC.

This clonotype was found a few times. V is TRBV10-3 and J is TRBJ2-7; 9 nucleotides line up with TRBD1. V shed 7 bases, J shed 4 bases, and the junction held 8 bases outside the gene matches. CDR1 is ENHRY, CDR2 SYGVKD, per germline. There are 14 residues in the CDR3. In nucleotides, the CDR3 is TGTGCCATCACTAGGACAGGGGCCGATTACGAGCAGTACTTC. As protein: CAITRTGADYEQYF.

J is TRBJ2-1 and V is TRBV29-1, with 10 bases aligning to TRBD1. CDR1 and CDR2 (germline): SQVTM, ANQGSEA. The CDR3 runs to 13 residues. V lost 5 bases to trimming and J lost 7 bases; unmatched junction nucleotides: 5. The CDR3 coding sequence is TGCAGCGTTCGGAGGACAGGGGGGAATGAGCAGTTCTTC. This encodes CSVRRTGGNEQFF.

The chain combines TRBV7-3 with TRBJ2-3; TRBD1 might be the D (6 bases). Germline V gene data show CDR1 as SGHTA and CDR2 as FQGTGA. Trimming removed 1 base at V and 0 bases at J, with 14 bases between. The CDR3 covers 17 residues. The CDR3 coding sequence is TGTGCCAGCAGCTTAAAGGGGGTTCTCTATAGCACAGATACGCAGTATTTT. Amino acid sequence: CASSLKGVLYSTDTQYF.

Regarding this clonotype: A much larger clone lies a single base off, so this may be a read error. The chain couples TRBV7-2 to TRBJ2-5; D is unclear. Germline V CDR1 and CDR2: SGHTA, FQGNSA. The length of the CDR3 is 13 residues. V lost 5 bases to trimming and J lost 3 bases, with 10 bases between them. The CDR3 sequence is CASSVGSEETQYF. CDR3 DNA sequence: TGTGCCAGCAGCGTAGGATCGGAAGAGACCCAGTACTTC.

The chain carries TRBV7-8 and TRBJ2-5; perhaps TRBD1 as D (6 bases). The assigned J gene may be wrong: the sequence end matches TRBJ2-7 better. The CDR3 extends over 13 amino acids. Germline assignment: CDR1 SGHVS and CDR2 FQNEAQ. The CDR3 nucleotides are TGTGCCAGCAGCATAACAGGGACCTACGAGCAGTACTTC. It encodes CASSITGTYEQYF.

The chain's CDR3 is CAWISSGADTQYF. CDR3 bases: TGTGCCTGGATTTCTAGCGGGGCAGATACGCAGTATTTT. The chain links TRBV30 to TRBJ2-3; 9 positions match TRBD2. Germline CDR1 GTSNPN, CDR2 SVGIG (reference sequence). The CDR3 has 13 residues. V lost 4 bases and J lost 4; bases outside the gene matches: 3.

This chain links TRBV7-3 with TRBJ2-1; the D gene could be TRBD1 or TRBD2 (5 bases each). CDR1 and CDR2 from the germline V gene are SGHTA and FQGTGA. The ends were cut back, 4 bases at V and 7 bases at J, with 11 bases in the middle. CDR3 size: 13 residues. The DNA of the CDR3 is TGTGCCAGCAGCTCCCGGGGCATGAATGAGCAGTTCTTC. Translating it yields CASSSRGMNEQFF.

The V and J genes are TRBV7-3 and TRBJ2-2; D perhaps matches TRBD1 (6 bases). CDR3 length: 15 amino acids. Between the trimmed V and J ends, which lost 1 base and 6 bases, there was a span of 12 bases. The germline V gene has CDR1 SGHTA and CDR2 FQGTGA. CDR3 DNA sequence: TGTGCCAGCAGCTTAAGCCAGGGGATGGCCGGGGAGCTGTTTTTT. This gives the protein CASSLSQGMAGELFF.

The table lists this clonotype with a few counts. V gene TRBV4-2 combines with J gene TRBJ1-5; D is unclear. Trimming stripped 1 base from V and 0 bases from J, with 10 bases between. The CDR3 has 16 amino acids. Germline CDR1 LGHNA, CDR2 YNFKEQ. CDR3 in amino acids: CASSQGGHYSNQPQHF. The CDR3 nucleotides read TGTGCCAGCAGCCAAGGAGGGCACTATAGCAATCAGCCCCAGCATTTT.

V and J are TRBV3-1 and TRBJ2-7, with D uncertain. Germline V gene lookup returns CDR1 LGHDT and CDR2 YNNKEL (reference sequence). CDR3 length equals 13 residues. V lost 6 bases and J 1 base, leaving 10 bases between the germline ends. As DNA, the CDR3 is TGTGCCAGCAGTCAAAGGGATTCCTACGAGCAGTACTTC. Residues: CASSQRDSYEQYF.

The chain has TRBV29-1 and TRBJ2-3, with a tentative D call TRBD1 (5 bases). The V gene's germline CDR1 is SQVTM and CDR2 ANQGSEA. The V gene lost 5 bases and the J gene lost 3 bases, with 9 bases spanning the gap. This CDR3 comprises 12 residues. The CDR3 reads CSVQTVTDTQYF. DNA for the CDR3: TGCAGCGTTCAGACAGTAACAGATACGCAGTATTTT.

This clonotype was seen only once. The rearrangement uses TRBV6-1 and TRBJ1-1; D might be TRBD1 (6 bases). This CDR3 is 13 amino acids long. Per germline, CDR1 MNHNS and CDR2 SASEGT. Trimming removed 10 bases at V and 3 bases at J, with 15 bases between. In nucleotides, the CDR3 is TGTGCCACCCGGGACATCCGAGACACTGAAGCTTTCTTT. Translating gives CATRDIRDTEAFF.

This clonotype showed up just a few times. The gene calls are TRBV7-2 and TRBJ2-4; TRBD2 aligns across 14 bases. The CDR3 runs 20 residues. V gave up 2 bases and J gave up 2 bases; unmatched junction bases: 11. Per germline, CDR1 SGHTA and CDR2 FQGNSA. The CDR3: CASSLRPGLAGVNTKNIQYF. The CDR3, as DNA: TGTGCCAGCAGCTTAAGGCCGGGACTAGCGGGAGTGAATACCAAAAACATTCAGTACTTC. Complete variable domain (other parts from reference TRBV7-2 and TRBJ2-4): GAGVSQSPSNKVTEKGKDVELRCDPISGHTALYWYRQSLGQGLEFLIYFQGNSAPDKSGLPSDRFSAERTGGSVSTLTIQRTQQEDSAVYLCASSLRPGLAGVNTKNIQYFGAGTRLSVL.

The sample holds a few counts of this clonotype. The chain combines TRBV7-2 with TRBJ2-1; 9 bases agree with TRBD2. Losses at the gene ends were 4 bases for V and 8 bases for J; bases not matched to a gene: 12. CDR3 length: 16 residues. Germline loops: CDR1 SGHTA, CDR2 FQGNSA. The CDR3 coding sequence is TGTGCCAGCAGCTGGGATGTAGCGGGGGTATTGGATGAGCAGTTCTTC. It specifies CASSWDVAGVLDEQFF.

This sequence joins TRBV5-6 and TRBJ2-1; 11 bases match TRBD2. The germline CDR1 and CDR2 sequences are SGHDT and YYEEEE. The CDR3 length is 17 residues. V dropped 0 bases and J dropped 4; count of bases not matched to a gene: 6. The CDR3 DNA reads as TGTGCCAGCAGCTTGGGACTAGCGGGACGATATTACAATGAGCAGTTCTTC. This encodes CASSLGLAGRYYNEQFF. The full variable domain, with the rest looked up from reference TRBV5-6 and TRBJ2-1, is DAGVTQSPTHLIKTRGQQVTLRCSPKSGHDTVSWYQQALGQGPQFIFQYYEEEERQRGNFPDRFSGHQFPNYSSELNVNALLLGDSALYLCASSLGLAGRYYNEQFFGPGTRLTVL.

The CDR3 DNA reads TGTGCCACCAGCAGAGATCCGAACACTGAAGCTTTCTTT. It codes for CATSRDPNTEAFF. The V gene is TRBV15, the J gene TRBJ1-1, with no clear D. Germline CDR1 is LNHNV and CDR2 is YYDKDF (reference sequence). The CDR3 covers 13 residues. V lost 0 bases and J 1 base, leaving 3 bases between the germline ends.

This clonotype was seen ten or more times. The chain couples TRBV7-2 to TRBJ2-1, with unresolved D. V was shortened by 5 bases and J by 7 bases, with 9 bases between the two germline ends. The CDR3 has 12 amino acids. Per germline, CDR1 SGHTA and CDR2 FQGNSA. The CDR3 reads CASSPARNEQFF. In nucleotides, the CDR3 is TGTGCCAGCAGCCCCGCGAGAAATGAGCAGTTCTTC.

This chain links TRBV6-1 with TRBJ2-1; TRBD2 aligns across 7 bases. The CDR3 has 13 amino acids. The V gene end was trimmed by 6 bases and the J gene end by 8 bases; junction bases not matched to a gene: 7. Germline-derived CDR1 and CDR2 are MNHNS and SASEGT. CDR3 nucleotides: TGTGCCAGCAGGGATCCGACTAGCTATGAGCAGTTCTTC. It encodes CASRDPTSYEQFF.

The table lists this clonotype with many counts. The chain has TRBV29-1 and TRBJ2-1, with 9 bases aligning to TRBD1. CDR1 is SQVTM and CDR2 is ANQGSEA in the germline V gene. The CDR3 sequence is 15 residues long. V shed 6 bases and J 5 bases; nucleotides not matched to a gene: 11. CDR3 protein: CSVIGGQGANNEQFF. CDR3 nucleotides: TGCAGCGTCATTGGGGGACAGGGTGCGAACAATGAGCAGTTCTTC.

The DNA of the CDR3 is TGTGCCATCAGTGAGACCAGCGGAGGCGAGCAGTACTTC. As protein: CAISETSGGEQYF. This chain links TRBV10-3 with TRBJ2-4; D may be TRBD2 (5 bases). The assigned J gene may be wrong: the sequence end matches TRBJ2-7 better. This CDR3 is built from 13 residues. CDR1 and CDR2 from the germline V gene are ENHRY and SYGVKD.

This clonotype was observed a few times. V usage is TRBV27 and J usage is TRBJ2-3; no clear D. The CDR3 length is 16 residues. The germline V gene encodes CDR1 MNHEY and CDR2 SMNVEV (reference sequence). Trimming took 4 bases from V and 1 from J, leaving 15 bases between them. CDR3 coding DNA: TGTGCCAGCAGTTCTCCCGGCGGCGTCGGCACAGATACGCAGTATTTT. Amino acid sequence: CASSSPGGVGTDTQYF.

As for this clonotype: A much larger clone lies a single base off, so this may be a read error. The chain uses TRBV7-2 and TRBJ2-3, with D unclear. Germline-derived CDR1 and CDR2 are SGHTA and FQGNSA. V shed 2 bases and J shed 4 bases, with 4 bases lying between them. CDR3 length: 12 amino acids. The CDR3 loop reads CASSLFSDTQYF. CDR3 bases: TGTGCCAGCAGCTTATTCTCAGATACGCAGTATTTT.

V is TRBV25-1 and J is TRBJ1-2; weak D call: TRBD1 (5 bases). The CDR3 consists of 14 residues. The V gene lost 4 bases and the J gene lost 4 bases, with 13 bases spanning the gap. In germline, CDR1 is MGHDK, CDR2 SYGVNS. For the CDR3, the DNA is TGTGCCAGCAGTGCACCCGGGGCAGGCTATGGCTACACCTTC. Its protein product is CASSAPGAGYGYTF.